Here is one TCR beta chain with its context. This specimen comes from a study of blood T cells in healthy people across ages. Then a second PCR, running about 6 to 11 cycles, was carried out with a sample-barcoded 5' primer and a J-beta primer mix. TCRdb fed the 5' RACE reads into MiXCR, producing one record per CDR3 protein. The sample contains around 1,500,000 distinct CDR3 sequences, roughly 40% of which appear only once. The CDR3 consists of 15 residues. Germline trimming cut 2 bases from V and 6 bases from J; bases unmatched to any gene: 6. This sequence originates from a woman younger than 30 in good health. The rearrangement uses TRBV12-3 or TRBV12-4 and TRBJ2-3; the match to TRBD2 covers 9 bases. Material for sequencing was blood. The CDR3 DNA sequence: TGTGCCAGCAGTTTATTCGGCGGGGGGGCGGATACGCAGTATTTT. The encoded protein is CASSLFGGGADTQYF.